Listed below are T cell receptor beta chains from one sample, sequenced in a study of cytomegalovirus exposure and HLA in healthy donors. Data came from immunoSEQ multiplex PCR; TCRdb stores just in-frame clones and leaves some out. The data hold some 67,000 clones, with around 80% observed a single time. Source material: PBMCs. The receptors were gathered from a woman aged 30 to 39 in good health and CMV-seronegative. Each CDR3 is given with its conserved first and last residue. The D gene is left open where the match is weak. Only some rows state a clone size, as once, few, many or a class for expanded clones.

DNA	CDR3	V	J	D	size
TGCGCCAGCAGCCAAGGGGACAGGGGGATGAAATGGAATGAGCAGTTCTTC	CASSQGDRGMKWNEQFF	TRBV4-1	TRBJ2-1	TRBD1	-
TGTGCCAGCAGCTCAAGACTAGCGGGGGGGCGGGGGAATGAGCAGTTCTTC	CASSSRLAGGRGNEQFF	TRBV7-6	TRBJ2-1	TRBD2	-
TGTGCCAGCAGCTTAGATACAGGTTCACCCCTCCACTTT	CASSLDTGSPLHF	TRBV7-2	TRBJ1-6	-	-
TGTGCCAGCAGGGACGCGGGGGGTACGGGCTATGGCTACACCTTC	CASRDAGGTGYGYTF	TRBV7-8	TRBJ1-2	-	few
TGTGCCATCAGGGGGGACAGGGGAGGCTATGGCTACACCTTC	CAIRGDRGGYGYTF	TRBV10-3	TRBJ1-2	TRBD1	-
TGTGCCAGTAGTATTTTAGCGGGGGAGGAGAATGAGCAGTTCTTC	CASSILAGEENEQFF	TRBV19	TRBJ2-1	TRBD2	-
TGTGCCAGCAGCTTAGATCAGGGCAGGGCCTATGGCTACACCTTC	CASSLDQGRAYGYTF	TRBV11-2	TRBJ1-2	-	once
TGTGCCAGCAGTATGCGGGACAGTGGACGGAACACCATATATTTT	CASSMRDSGRNTIYF	TRBV6-5	TRBJ1-3	TRBD1	-
TGTGCCGGCAGCTTAGGGGACAGGGTTGGCGAGCAGTACTTC	CAGSLGDRVGEQYF	TRBV11-3	TRBJ2-7	TRBD1	once
TGCGCCAGCAGCTCATCTCGGACAGGGGGATCAGGCGGCTACACCTTC	CASSSSRTGGSGGYTF	TRBV5-1	TRBJ1-2	TRBD1	once
TGTGCCAGCAGCCTGGACCGGGGTCCAGGTGGCTACACCTTC	CASSLDRGPGGYTF	TRBV28	TRBJ1-2	-	-
TGTGCCAGCACCCGGACAGGGGAAGCTGAAGCTTTCTTT	CASTRTGEAEAFF	TRBV25-1	TRBJ1-1	TRBD1	few
TGTGCCAGCAGCCCATTGGGGGGGGCGCGCGATACGCAGTATTTT	CASSPLGGARDTQYF	TRBV11-2	TRBJ2-3	-	-
TGTGCCAGCAGCTCGGTCGGGGTAAACACTGAAGCTTTCTTT	CASSSVGVNTEAFF	TRBV7-9	TRBJ1-1	-	-
TGTGCAAGTCGCCGACTAGCCGGCAAAAACATTCAGTACTTC	CASRRLAGKNIQYF	TRBV12-2	TRBJ2-4	-	-
TGTGCCAGCAGCACGGGAGGATACCCACCCCTCCACTTT	CASSTGGYPPLHF	TRBV7-2	TRBJ1-6	-	-
TGTGCCAGCGGGGATTTAGCGGGGGGGCGTAGGGATACGCAGTATTTT	CASGDLAGGRRDTQYF	TRBV11-2	TRBJ2-3	TRBD2	-
TGTGCCAGCTCACCTCCGACAATCTACGAGCAGTACTTC	CASSPPTIYEQYF	TRBV18	TRBJ2-7	-	-
TGTGCCAGCAGTTCTACAGGGGCCCATAGCAATCAGCCCCAGCATTTT	CASSSTGAHSNQPQHF	TRBV27	TRBJ1-5	TRBD1	-
TGTGCCAGCAGCTTTGTAGGAAACACCATATATTTT	CASSFVGNTIYF	TRBV7-8	TRBJ1-3	-	-
TGCAGCGTTGAAGGAGGCAACGAGCAGTACTTC	CSVEGGNEQYF	TRBV29-1	TRBJ2-7	-	-
TGTGCCAGCAGACGGACAGGTCTGGGCTATGGCTACACCTTC	CASRRTGLGYGYTF	TRBV25-1	TRBJ1-2	TRBD1	-
TGTGCTAGCAGCTTAGCGTCGCTTCCTCCAGGGGGCCTAGGTGGCTACACCTTC	CASSLASLPPGGLGGYTF	TRBV7-7	TRBJ1-2	TRBD1	-
TGTGCCATCAGTGACGCAGGGGGGAGGGAAAAACTGTTTTTT	CAISDAGGREKLFF	TRBV10-3	TRBJ1-4	TRBD1	-
TGTGCCAGCCTCTTATCGGGGAGGAATTCACCCCTCCACTTT	CASLLSGRNSPLHF	TRBV28	TRBJ1-6	-	-
TGTGCCAGCAGCTCGACAGGGGGAGGCTATGGCTACACCTTC	CASSSTGGGYGYTF	TRBV7-2	TRBJ1-2	TRBD1	-
TGTGCCAGCAAAGGACTAGCAACCCTCGGGACCCAGTACTTC	CASKGLATLGTQYF	TRBV2	TRBJ2-5	TRBD2	-
TGTGCCAGCAGTCCCGACACGGCCTCCTATGGCTACACCTTC	CASSPDTASYGYTF	TRBV6-5	TRBJ1-2	-	-
TGTGCCAGCAGCCTTGCAGACGGGGAGCTGTTTTTT	CASSLADGELFF	TRBV5-4	TRBJ2-2	-	-
TGTGCCAGCAGCTTTCCCCGGGGACTGGCAGATACGCAGTATTTT	CASSFPRGLADTQYF	TRBV7-9	TRBJ2-3	-	-
TGTGCCAGCAGTGAGGTGGGGACAGGGGATGGCTACACCTTC	CASSEVGTGDGYTF	TRBV6-1	TRBJ1-2	TRBD1	-
TGTGCCAGCAGCTCAAATCCCTCAGGGGCTCGGGAGACCCAGTACTTC	CASSSNPSGARETQYF	TRBV5-6	TRBJ2-5	-	once
TGTGCCAGCAGCGAGGGACACCGCGAACAAGAGACCCAGTACTTC	CASSEGHREQETQYF	TRBV9	TRBJ2-5	-	once
TGTGCCAGCAGCTTTTTCCCCGCGGGACAGGCCTCGTTGGGCTATGGCTACACCTTC	CASSFFPAGQASLGYGYTF	TRBV7-6	TRBJ1-2	TRBD1	few
TGTGCCAGCAGCTTAGCGTCATTTCAGCCCCAGCATTTT	CASSLASFQPQHF	TRBV7-2	TRBJ1-5	-	-
TGTGCCAGCGGGGAGGGGACAATGAATAATTCACCCCTCCACTTT	CASGEGTMNNSPLHF	TRBV9	TRBJ1-6	-	few
TGTGCCAGCACCAGACAGGGGCGTGGCTACACCTTC	CASTRQGRGYTF	TRBV6-5	TRBJ1-2	TRBD1	-
TGTGCCAGCTCACGGGATTCACCGGGACAGGGGGGTCAGCCCCAGCATTTT	CASSRDSPGQGGQPQHF	TRBV18	TRBJ1-5	TRBD1	few
TGTGCCAGCTCACCAGGCGGCCCGGGGCCCCAGCATTTT	CASSPGGPGPQHF	TRBV18	TRBJ1-5	-	once
TGTGCCAGCAGTACCCATCGGACAGCCGGCCAAGAGACCCAGTACTTC	CASSTHRTAGQETQYF	TRBV27	TRBJ2-5	-	-
TGTGCCAGTAGTCCGGCGGGAGGGTGGGTCGGGGAGCTGTTTTTT	CASSPAGGWVGELFF	TRBV19	TRBJ2-2	TRBD2	few
TGTGCCAGTAGTCCCCAGGGCGTCCAAGAGACCCAGTACTTC	CASSPQGVQETQYF	TRBV19	TRBJ2-5	-	-
TGCGCCAGCAGCCCGGGGGTCGTGGCAGAGACCCAGTACTTC	CASSPGVVAETQYF	TRBV4-1	TRBJ2-5	-	-
TGCAGCGTTCAGACAGGCGCCTATAATTCACCCCTCCACTTT	CSVQTGAYNSPLHF	TRBV29-1	TRBJ1-6	-	-
TGTGCTAGTGGTCCCTTCGACCAGGAAATGAACACTGAAGCTTTCTTT	CASGPFDQEMNTEAFF	TRBV12-5	TRBJ1-1	-	-
TGTGCCAGCAGCTTATCCGGGACAGGGAGCGAGCAGTACTTC	CASSLSGTGSEQYF	TRBV5-4	TRBJ2-7	TRBD1	-
TGTGCCAGCACAAGGGGTAGTGGGGCCAACGTCCTGACTTTC	CASTRGSGANVLTF	TRBV25-1	TRBJ2-6	-	-
TGTGCCAGCACCCGCCGGGGAGGGAACACCGGGGAGCTGTTTTTT	CASTRRGGNTGELFF	TRBV2	TRBJ2-2	-	-
TGTGCCAGCAGCGTAGTGGGGACATCACACGAGCAGTACTTC	CASSVVGTSHEQYF	TRBV9	TRBJ2-7	-	-
TGTGCCAGCAGCCCCTGGGCCGTTCCAGAGGCTTTCTTT	CASSPWAVPEAFF	TRBV5-6	TRBJ1-1	-	-